Below, 17 T cell receptor beta chains from the same sample are listed, as sequenced in a study of radiotherapy plus CTLA-4 blockade in lung cancer (dated by TCRdb to the late 2010s). Receptor libraries were prepared by the immunoSEQ multiplex PCR assay. TCRdb limited this immuneACCESS table to in-frame rearrangements with V and J called. A share of clones is missing; checked studies link under half to unresolved V genes, and the rest is unexplained. The sample records around 110,000 clones, approximately 80% of which are singletons. The ten largest account for around 3% of the sample. The source material was peripheral blood, sampled from a patient treated with radiotherapy plus ipilimumab. The receptors shown here come from a human donor with non-small cell lung cancer that progressed on radiotherapy plus ipilimumab. Some clones in this sample may be carry-over from other donors' samples.

This clone was detected once. The chain couples TRBV2 to TRBJ1-5; D gene ambiguous. Germline-derived CDR1 and CDR2 are SNHLY and FYNNEI. The CDR3 is 14 amino acids. V was clipped by 2 bases and J by 4 bases, with 9 bases between them. CDR3 region: CASSELSPNQPQHF. The CDR3 bases are TGTGCCAGCAGTGAATTATCCCCGAATCAGCCCCAGCATTTT.

The V gene is TRBV7-2, the J gene TRBJ2-7; no clear D gene. There are 14 residues in the CDR3. Germline V gives CDR1 SGHTA, CDR2 FQGNSA. V was clipped by 0 bases and J by 1 base, with 7 bases between them. In nucleotides, the CDR3 is TGTGCCAGCAGCTTAGCGCGACCATCCTACGAGCAGTACTTC. Translation gives CASSLARPSYEQYF. Filled out from reference TRBV7-2 and TRBJ2-7, the complete variable domain reads GAGVSQSPSNKVTEKGKDVELRCDPISGHTALYWYRQSLGQGLEFLIYFQGNSAPDKSGLPSDRFSAERTGGSVSTLTIQRTQQEDSAVYLCASSLARPSYEQYFGPGTRLTVT.

The genes are TRBV7-2 and TRBJ1-1; no definite D call. Trimming took 1 base from V and 2 from J, leaving 8 bases between them. In germline, CDR1 is SGHTA, CDR2 FQGNSA. This CDR3 contains 14 residues. The CDR3 is CASSLDYGNTEAFF. The CDR3, as DNA: TGTGCCAGCAGCTTAGATTACGGAAACACTGAAGCTTTCTTT.

This chain joins TRBV29-1 and TRBJ2-5, with 15 nucleotides matching TRBD2. Germline V CDR1 and CDR2: SQVTM, ANQGSEA. V lost 6 bases to trimming and J lost 2 bases; unmatched junction nucleotides: 4. The CDR3 spans 15 residues. The CDR3 sequence is CSVGTSGGLQETQYF. The CDR3, as DNA: TGCAGCGTGGGGACTAGCGGGGGGCTTCAAGAGACCCAGTACTTC. The whole variable domain, remainder taken from reference TRBV29-1 and TRBJ2-5, is SAVISQKPSRDICQRGTSLTIQCQVDSQVTMMFWYRQQPGQSLTLIATANQGSEATYESGFVIDKFPISRPNLTFSTLTVSNMSPEDSSIYLCSVGTSGGLQETQYFGPGTRLLVL.

The CDR3 DNA sequence: TGTGCCAGCAGTATAGGACCGAACACTGAAGCTTTCTTT. This encodes CASSIGPNTEAFF. The chain employs TRBV5-4 and TRBJ1-1; D uncertain. The CDR3 has 13 residues. Germline assignment: CDR1 SGHNT and CDR2 YYREEE (reference sequence). Trimming removed 5 bases from V and 1 base from J, with 9 bases in between.

The chain couples TRBV2 to TRBJ1-3; 8 bases are a match to TRBD1. With 3 bases clipped from V and 2 bases from J, the junction kept 6 bases outside the gene matches. The CDR3 has 16 amino acids. Germline V gene sequence: CDR1 SNHLY, CDR2 FYNNEI. The CDR3 loop reads CASSDQATGAGNTIYF. The CDR3 region has the DNA TGTGCCAGCAGTGATCAGGCGACAGGGGCTGGAAACACCATATATTTT. Based on the CDR3 plus reference TRBV2 and TRBJ1-3, the full variable domain is EPEVTQTPSHQVTQMGQEVILRCVPISNHLYFYWYRQILGQKVEFLVSFYNNEISEKSEIFDDQFSVERPDGSNFTLKIRSTKLEDSAMYFCASSDQATGAGNTIYFGEGSWLTVV.

The chain employs TRBV7-2 and TRBJ2-7; no firm D call. CDR3 size: 15 residues. Germline CDR1 and CDR2: SGHTA and FQGNSA. The V gene lost 3 bases and the J gene lost 0 bases, with 12 bases spanning the gap. DNA for the CDR3: TGTGCCAGCAGCTTGGCAGCGCTGAGCTCCTACGAGCAGTACTTC. Protein sequence: CASSLAALSSYEQYF.

This clone was detected only a few times. This sequence joins TRBV4-2 and TRBJ1-1; D is unclear. Germline V gene sequence: CDR1 LGHNA, CDR2 YNFKEQ. The V end lost 0 bases, the J end lost 1 base, and 9 bases lay between the germline ends. The CDR3 spans 15 residues. CDR3 in amino acids: CASSQDSFKNTEAFF. The DNA of the CDR3 is TGTGCCAGCAGCCAAGATTCGTTCAAGAACACTGAAGCTTTCTTT.

The chain joins TRBV5-1 to TRBJ2-5; 10 bases are a match to TRBD2. V trimming: 1 base; J trimming: 1 base; junction bases outside the gene matches: 4. The CDR3 covers 16 residues. The germline V gene encodes CDR1 SGHRS and CDR2 YFSETQ. CDR3 loop: CASSLFSSGGQETQYF. Here the CDR3 DNA reads TGCGCCAGCAGCTTGTTCTCTAGCGGGGGCCAAGAGACCCAGTACTTC.

This clone was counted only a few times. The chain employs TRBV27 and TRBJ2-5; D is ambiguous. The V and J ends lost 4 bases and 4 bases respectively, with 13 bases between them. The CDR3 contains 14 residues. Germline CDR1 is MNHEY and CDR2 is SMNVEV (reference sequence). CDR3 protein: CASSYSKLRETQYF. CDR3 in DNA: TGTGCCAGCAGTTATTCTAAGCTTAGAGAGACCCAGTACTTC.

The chain uses TRBV11-2 and TRBJ1-2; tentative D call: TRBD1 (6 bases). V was shortened by 4 bases and J by 4 bases, with 13 bases between the two germline ends. Germline assignment: CDR1 SGHAT and CDR2 FQNNGV. This CDR3 region has 14 residues. CDR3 in DNA: TGTGCCAGCAGCTCACAGACGGGGGCCTATGGCTACACCTTC. It codes for CASSSQTGAYGYTF.

The chain is built from TRBV28 and TRBJ1-5, with a weak D call TRBD1 (5 bases). This CDR3 is built from 15 residues. V gave up 4 bases and J gave up 7 bases, with 17 bases separating them. Germline loops: CDR1 MDHEN, CDR2 SYDVKM. In DNA form, the CDR3 reads TGTGCCAGCAGTTCCCCACCGGGGCGGGAGCAGCCCCAGCATTTT. Encoded protein: CASSSPPGREQPQHF.

The J gene is TRBJ2-2, the V gene TRBV4-1; no clear D. This CDR3 region has 16 residues. The V gene lost 0 bases and the J gene lost 1 base, with 9 bases spanning the gap. Germline V CDR1 and CDR2: MGHRA, YSYEKL. CDR3 residues: CASSQDIGRNTGELFF. The CDR3 DNA is TGCGCCAGCAGCCAAGATATAGGAAGGAACACCGGGGAGCTGTTTTTT.

This clone has just a few counts. The CDR3 loop reads CASSEPGQPFGQYF. CDR3 DNA sequence: TGTGCCAGCAGTGAACCGGGACAGCCTTTTGGGCAGTACTTC. V and J are TRBV6-1 and TRBJ2-7; 7 positions match TRBD1. The CDR3 extends over 14 amino acids. Trimming cost V 2 bases and J 9 bases; bases outside gene matches: 10. In germline, CDR1 is MNHNS, CDR2 SASEGT.

CDR3 coding DNA: TGTGCCAGCAGCTTAGAGACAGGTAGGAGATACACTGAAGCTTTCTTT. Translating it yields CASSLETGRRYTEAFF. This chain joins TRBV7-9 and TRBJ1-1; TRBD1 is a possible D gene (6 bases). Trimming left V 1 base short and J 3 bases short, with 15 bases between. Per germline, CDR1 SEHNR and CDR2 FQNEAQ (reference sequence). This CDR3 region has 16 residues.

This clone was recorded once. V gene TRBV9 combines with J gene TRBJ2-3; no clear D gene. Looked up from germline, CDR1 is SGDLS and CDR2 is YYNGEE. Trimming removed 5 bases at V and 1 base at J, with 8 bases between. The CDR3 length is 13 residues. CDR3 DNA: TGTGCCAGCAGTGCCCTCGGCACAGATACGCAGTATTTT. Residues: CASSALGTDTQYF.

The chain is built from TRBV28 and TRBJ2-1; 8 nucleotides line up with TRBD2. The CDR3 totals 14 residues. Germline V CDR1 and CDR2: MDHEN, SYDVKM. J lost 6 bases, V lost 2 bases, and 3 bases had no gene match. The CDR3 reads CASSLVGGGNEQFF. DNA for the CDR3: TGTGCCAGCAGTTTAGTCGGGGGGGGCAATGAGCAGTTCTTC.